The 9 T cell receptor beta chains below were found in one sample sequenced in a study of T cell changes during pregnancy in multiple sclerosis. The method was immunoSEQ multiplex PCR; TCRdb's version includes in-frame clones alone and lacks a portion of them. The profile covers about 60,000 clones, with about 91% appearing a single time and 0.75% to 0.95% taken by the ten largest. Specimen: peripheral blood, collected in the first trimester of pregnancy. The origin of the receptors is a female donor with multiple sclerosis, enrolled in a pregnancy study.

J is TRBJ2-1 and V is TRBV9; the match to TRBD2 covers 9 bases. The germline CDR1 and CDR2 sequences are SGDLS and YYNGEE. The CDR3 loop spans 14 amino acids. Trimming removed 0 bases from V and 13 bases from J; junction bases left unmatched: 8. The CDR3 sequence: CASSVGGSGGIQFF. In nucleotides, the CDR3 is TGTGCCAGCAGCGTAGGGGGTAGCGGGGGAATTCAGTTCTTC.

As concerns this clone: An end of the junction differs from the germline gene, which may be a read error. This CDR3 reads CAIRGVGYGQYF. Here the CDR3 DNA reads TGTGCCATCAGGGGCGTAGGATACGGGCAGTACTTC. The V gene is TRBV10-3, the J gene TRBJ2-7, with D uncertain. This CDR3 spans 12 amino acids. Germline V gene sequence: CDR1 ENHRY, CDR2 SYGVKD.

The chain has TRBV7-2 and TRBJ2-2; 13 nucleotides match TRBD2. Germline V gene data show CDR1 as SGHTA and CDR2 as FQGNSA. V gave up 1 base and J gave up 3 bases; unmatched junction bases: 8. The CDR3 spans 19 residues. This CDR3 is CASSLGVTSGGSHTGELFF. The CDR3 DNA follows: TGTGCCAGCAGCTTAGGGGTGACTAGCGGGGGGTCACACACCGGGGAGCTGTTTTTT.

V is TRBV7-9 and J is TRBJ2-2; a weak D match, TRBD1 (6 bases). This CDR3 has 14 residues. V dropped 8 bases and J dropped 6 bases, with 16 bases sitting between them. Germline V CDR1 and CDR2: SEHNR, FQNEAQ (reference sequence). The DNA for the CDR3 is TGTGCCAGCGGGGGCCCCATCGCGGCCGGGGAGCTGTTTTTT. Translated, it gives CASGGPIAAGELFF.

This sequence joins TRBV30 and TRBJ1-2; no definite D call. The CDR3 contains 15 residues. V was trimmed by 4 bases and J by 3 bases, leaving 18 bases between them. In germline, CDR1 is GTSNPN, CDR2 SVGIG (reference sequence). CDR3 DNA: TGTGCCTGGACCCATCCTGTAAGAGCTCACTATGGCTACACCTTC. Protein product: CAWTHPVRAHYGYTF.

The J gene is TRBJ1-1, the V gene TRBV28; 7 bases align to TRBD1. With V trimmed by 6 bases and J by 0 bases, 7 bases remained unmatched. This CDR3 region has 15 residues. Per germline, CDR1 MDHEN and CDR2 SYDVKM. The CDR3 sequence is CASSERTGMNTEAFF. The CDR3 DNA reads as TGTGCCAGCAGCGAAAGGACAGGAATGAACACTGAAGCTTTCTTT.

The genes are TRBV6-5 and TRBJ1-2; 9 bases match TRBD1. J gave up 4 bases and V 5 bases, and 5 bases lay outside the gene matches. Germline V CDR1 and CDR2: MNHEY, SVGAGI. This CDR3 is 14 amino acids long. CDR3 nucleotide sequence: TGTGCCAGCAGTGCCCGGGACAGGGCCTATGGCTACACCTTC. This encodes CASSARDRAYGYTF.

The rearrangement links TRBV6-4 to TRBJ2-3, with TRBD2 identical over 16 bases. The length of the CDR3 is 16 residues. The germline V gene encodes CDR1 MRHNA and CDR2 SNTAGT. With 2 bases clipped from V and 4 bases from J, the junction kept 0 bases outside the gene matches. The CDR3 DNA is TGTGCCAGCAGTGACGGGACTAGCGGGGGGGCAGATACGCAGTATTTT. Its translation: CASSDGTSGGADTQYF.

This clone was seen a handful of times. The chain couples TRBV18 to TRBJ1-4; no reliable D call. CDR3 length: 14 residues. The germline V gene has CDR1 KGHSH and CDR2 LQKENI. V shed 3 bases and J shed 7 bases, with 12 bases lying between them. The CDR3 DNA follows: TGTGCCAGCTCACCTTCACAGAGAAGTGAAAAACTGTTTTTT. Amino acids: CASSPSQRSEKLFF. The full variable domain, rest sourced from reference TRBV18 and TRBJ1-4, is NAGVMQNPRHLVRRRGQEARLRCSPMKGHSHVYWYRQLPEEGLKFMVYLQKENIIDESGMPKERFSAEFPKEGPSILRIQQVVRGDSAAYFCASSPSQRSEKLFFGSGTQLSVL.